This entry lists 32 T cell receptor beta chains sequenced from one sample in a study of a mutant IDH1 vaccine in newly diagnosed glioma. Sample time point: week 11, during vaccination. It was 300 ug of mutant IDH1 20-mer peptide that made up each vaccine dose, given with topical imiquimod. The antigens these receptors bind are not known. Using immunoSEQ multiplex PCR, the repertoire was profiled, and TCRdb retains in-frame clones only, with some absent. This table has about 130,000 clones, over 75% appearing once. Here the sequenced sample was PBMCs, taken from a glioma patient whose treatment included an IDH1 peptide vaccine. Receptors originate from a man aged 35-49 years with glioma.

The count of this clone is one. The gene calls are TRBV5-4 and TRBJ2-3, with D possibly being TRBD2 (5 bases). The CDR3 loop spans 16 amino acids. CDR1 and CDR2 from the germline V gene are SGHNT and YYREEE (reference sequence). Trimming pared 0 bases from V and 1 base from J, leaving 12 bases between. CDR3 region: CASSLGGATRTDTQYF. CDR3 in DNA: TGTGCCAGCAGCTTGGGGGGAGCTACTCGCACAGATACGCAGTATTTT.

The chain couples TRBV6-6 to TRBJ2-3; 11 bases match TRBD2. With 5 bases clipped from V and 4 bases from J, the junction kept 2 bases outside the gene matches. The CDR3 covers 14 residues. The germline CDR1 and CDR2 sequences are MNHNY and SVGAGI (reference sequence). For the CDR3, the DNA is TGTGCCAGCAGTGCGACTAGCGGGGCAGATACGCAGTATTTT. It encodes CASSATSGADTQYF.

This chain connects TRBV5-1 to TRBJ1-1; the D gene is possibly TRBD1 (5 bases). CDR1 is SGHRS and CDR2 is YFSETQ in the germline V gene. Trimming shortened V by 4 bases and J by 2 bases, and 15 bases separated the two germline ends. The CDR3 is 15 amino acids. The CDR3 protein is CASSPGRGYNTEAFF. In nucleotides, the CDR3 is TGCGCCAGCAGCCCAGGGAGGGGTTACAACACTGAAGCTTTCTTT.

In this sample, this clone turned up a few times. The V gene is TRBV19, the J gene TRBJ2-1; D ambiguous. The CDR3 extends over 12 amino acids. Germline-derived CDR1 and CDR2 are LNHDA and SQIVND (reference sequence). Trimming stripped 0 bases from V and 13 bases from J, with 10 bases between. CDR3 sequence reads: CASSIDGQFQFF. DNA for the CDR3: TGTGCCAGTAGTATAGATGGGCAGTTCCAGTTCTTC.

This rearrangement joins TRBV4-1 to TRBJ1-1; no definite D call. Between the trimmed V and J ends, which lost 4 bases and 6 bases, there was a span of 21 bases. CDR3 size: 16 residues. Germline CDR1 and CDR2: MGHRA and YSYEKL. The CDR3 here is CASSPRTWGTLAEAFF. Written as DNA, the CDR3 is TGCGCCAGCAGCCCAAGGACGTGGGGAACCCTCGCTGAAGCTTTCTTT.

The V call is TRBV7-9, the J call TRBJ2-1; 9 nucleotides line up with TRBD1. Germline V CDR1 and CDR2: SEHNR, FQNEAQ (reference sequence). The V gene end was trimmed by 5 bases and the J gene end by 0 bases; junction bases not matched to a gene: 5. There are 16 residues in the CDR3. The CDR3 DNA sequence: TGTGCCAGCAGCGCCAACAGGGGGCTCTCCTACAATGAGCAGTTCTTC. It codes for CASSANRGLSYNEQFF.

This chain uses TRBV28 with TRBJ1-3; perhaps TRBD1 as D (6 bases). V gave up 4 bases and J gave up 1 base, with 8 bases separating them. Germline values: CDR1 MDHEN, CDR2 SYDVKM. The CDR3 loop spans 14 amino acids. The CDR3 loop is CASSWGQSGNTIYF. CDR3 nucleotides: TGTGCCAGCAGTTGGGGACAATCTGGAAACACCATATATTTT.

The J gene is TRBJ2-7, the V gene TRBV5-1; 7 positions match TRBD1. The CDR3 runs 13 residues. Trimming at V came to 6 bases and at J to 2 bases, leaving 5 bases not matched to a gene. The germline CDR1 and CDR2 sequences are SGHRS and YFSETQ. The CDR3 DNA is TGCGCCAGCACCCGGGACAGTACCTACGAGCAGTACTTC. Its translation is CASTRDSTYEQYF.

This clone was detected only a few times. The V and J genes are TRBV19 and TRBJ1-4, with D unresolved. Trimming removed 0 bases from V and 5 bases from J, with 13 bases in between. The germline V gene has CDR1 LNHDA and CDR2 SQIVND (reference sequence). The CDR3 is made up of 16 amino acids. CDR3 in amino acids: CASSIESGSTNEKLFF. The CDR3 bases are TGTGCCAGTAGTATAGAGAGCGGTTCTACAAATGAAAAACTGTTTTTT.

The rearrangement uses TRBV5-6 and TRBJ2-4; TRBD2 matches at 7 bases. This CDR3 spans 19 amino acids. J lost 0 bases, V lost 1 base, and 13 bases had no gene match. Germline V gene sequence: CDR1 SGHDT, CDR2 YYEEEE. The CDR3 sequence: CASSLRLGTIKLAKNIQYF. CDR3 sequence (DNA): TGTGCCAGCAGCTTGCGTCTGGGGACTATAAAACTAGCCAAAAACATTCAGTACTTC.

The V and J genes are TRBV28 and TRBJ1-2; the match to TRBD1 covers 7 bases. Germline loops: CDR1 MDHEN, CDR2 SYDVKM. The CDR3 runs 12 residues. The junction had 7 bases not matched to a gene; V was cut back by 6 bases and J by 9 bases. Written as DNA, the CDR3 is TGTGCCAGCAGGCTGACAGGGAGAAGCTACACCTTC. Protein: CASRLTGRSYTF.

The J gene is TRBJ2-7, the V gene TRBV4-3; D is perhaps TRBD2 (6 bases). Germline CDR1 and CDR2: LGHNA and YSLEER. With 1 base removed from V and 3 bases from J, the gap between germline ends came to 13 bases. The CDR3 spans 15 residues. The CDR3 loop reads CASSQAGDRIYEQYF. CDR3 DNA: TGCGCCAGCAGCCAAGCGGGGGATCGAATCTACGAGCAGTACTTC.

V usage is TRBV19 and J usage is TRBJ2-7; D ambiguous. CDR1 and CDR2 (germline): LNHDA, SQIVND (reference sequence). V lost 8 bases, J lost 3 bases, and 20 bases lay in between. The CDR3 has 15 amino acids. CDR3 residues: CASSRGGYSYYEQYF. The CDR3 DNA reads as TGTGCCAGTTCCCGCGGCGGATACTCCTACTACGAGCAGTACTTC.

This chain links TRBV5-4 with TRBJ2-1, with D unclear. This CDR3 contains 15 residues. Trimming left V 4 bases short and J 0 bases short, with 11 bases between. Germline V gene lookup returns CDR1 SGHNT and CDR2 YYREEE (reference sequence). The CDR3 loop is CASSLGSSSYNEQFF. The CDR3 DNA sequence: TGTGCCAGCAGCCTGGGATCCAGCTCCTACAATGAGCAGTTCTTC.

This clone was recorded once. The chain uses TRBV14 and TRBJ2-7; D gene ambiguous. The CDR3 runs to 14 residues. Trimming removed 1 base from V and 0 bases from J, with 7 bases in between. CDR1 and CDR2 from the germline V gene are SGHDN and FVKESK. The CDR3 spells CASSQVRRSYEQYF. The CDR3 DNA sequence: TGTGCCAGCAGCCAAGTCAGGCGCTCCTACGAGCAGTACTTC.

The chain is built from TRBV28 and TRBJ1-1; 7 bases line up with TRBD1. Germline CDR1 reads MDHEN; CDR2 reads SYDVKM. The CDR3 covers 15 residues. Unmatched junction bases numbered 7, after V lost 5 bases and J lost 1 base. The CDR3 sequence is CASSVRGVGNTEAFF. In DNA, the CDR3 is TGTGCCAGCAGTGTCAGGGGGGTTGGGAACACTGAAGCTTTCTTT.

CDR3 DNA sequence: TGTGCCATCAGTGAGTCGAGAGTTCGGGCCAACGTCCTGACTTTC. Translating gives CAISESRVRANVLTF. This sequence joins TRBV10-3 and TRBJ2-6; no reliable D call. The ends were cut back, 0 bases at V and 5 bases at J, with 8 bases in the middle. Germline V CDR1 and CDR2: ENHRY, SYGVKD. The CDR3 runs 15 residues.

J is TRBJ2-1 and V is TRBV12-5; the D gene is possibly TRBD1 (6 bases). Germline lookup yields CDR1 LGHNT and CDR2 FRNRAP. The CDR3 totals 15 residues. Trimming removed 4 bases from V and 0 bases from J, with 10 bases in between. In nucleotides, the CDR3 is TGTGCTAGTGGTTGGGAGACAGGCTCCTACAATGAGCAGTTCTTC. It is translated as CASGWETGSYNEQFF.

The rearrangement links TRBV6-5 to TRBJ1-2; D might be TRBD1 (6 bases). The CDR3 is 13 amino acids. CDR1 and CDR2 (germline): MNHEY, SVGAGI. Trimming removed 6 bases at V and 4 bases at J, with 12 bases between. The CDR3 protein is CASRLGGGYGYTF. Written as DNA, the CDR3 is TGTGCCAGCAGATTAGGAGGGGGCTATGGCTACACCTTC.

The rearrangement joins TRBV18 to TRBJ2-3, with 9 bases that match TRBD2. The CDR3 loop spans 16 amino acids. With 4 bases clipped from V and 2 bases from J, the junction kept 7 bases outside the gene matches. Germline V lookup: CDR1 KGHSH, CDR2 LQKENI. For the CDR3, the DNA is TGTGCCAGCTCACGACTAGCGGAGACACTCACAGATACGCAGTATTTT. Its protein is CASSRLAETLTDTQYF.

This clone was counted a few times. The V gene is TRBV6-6, the J gene TRBJ1-1; 9 bases match TRBD1. The CDR3 contains 14 residues. V lost 6 bases, J lost 1 base, and 3 bases stayed unmatched. Germline V lookup: CDR1 MNHNY, CDR2 SVGAGI (reference sequence). This chain's CDR3 is CASSYRGQNTEAFF. CDR3 coding DNA: TGTGCCAGCAGCTACAGGGGGCAGAACACTGAAGCTTTCTTT.

V and J are TRBV5-6 and TRBJ1-1; perhaps TRBD1 as D (5 bases). This CDR3 is 13 amino acids long. The V gene lost 6 bases and the J gene lost 7 bases, with 16 bases spanning the gap. The germline gives CDR1 SGHDT, CDR2 YYEEEE. CDR3 nucleotides: TGTGCCAGCAAGCTGATCCGGGACGGTGAAGCTTTCTTT. This gives the protein CASKLIRDGEAFF.

The genes are TRBV4-3 and TRBJ1-2; D might be TRBD1 (5 bases). V was trimmed by 0 bases and J by 5 bases, leaving 13 bases between them. Germline-derived CDR1 and CDR2 are LGHNA and YSLEER. The CDR3 consists of 15 residues. The CDR3: CASSQDYKGPYGYTF. CDR3 in DNA: TGCGCCAGCAGCCAAGATTATAAGGGGCCTTATGGCTACACCTTC.

This rearrangement joins TRBV28 to TRBJ1-5; D not resolved. Germline CDR1 and CDR2: MDHEN and SYDVKM. Trimming shortened V by 5 bases and J by 9 bases, and 8 bases separated the two germline ends. The CDR3 has 11 residues. DNA of the CDR3: TGTGCCAGCAGTATTACCGGGCCCCAGCATTTT. It yields the protein CASSITGPQHF.

This sequence joins TRBV10-1 and TRBJ2-1; TRBD2 is a possible D gene (5 bases). Trimming removed 2 bases from V and 10 bases from J, with 12 bases in between. The CDR3 extends over 13 amino acids. Germline loops: CDR1 WNHNN, CDR2 SYGVQD (reference sequence). CDR3 residues: CASSENPEGEQFF. The CDR3 DNA follows: TGCGCCAGCAGTGAGAACCCTGAGGGCGAGCAGTTCTTC.

This clone was observed once. V usage is TRBV9 and J usage is TRBJ2-7; D gene ambiguous. Germline values: CDR1 SGDLS, CDR2 YYNGEE. CDR3 size: 12 residues. Trimming took 4 bases from V and 7 from J, leaving 12 bases between them. CDR3 residues: CASSPDGDEQYF. The CDR3 nucleotides are TGTGCCAGCAGCCCGGATGGGGATGAGCAGTACTTC.

This chain uses TRBV7-6 with TRBJ1-1; D remains unclear. CDR1 and CDR2 from the germline V gene are SGHVS and FNYEAQ. This CDR3 comprises 13 residues. Deletions cut 5 bases from V and 0 bases from J, with 7 bases between. The CDR3 protein is CASSLDVNTEAFF. The CDR3, as DNA: TGTGCCAGCAGCCTGGACGTGAACACTGAAGCTTTCTTT.

The table lists this clone with a count of one. The chain employs TRBV7-9 and TRBJ2-1; a possible D gene is TRBD1 (5 bases). This CDR3 has 17 residues. The V end was cut by 1 base, the J end by 8 bases, with 21 bases between. Germline V gives CDR1 SEHNR, CDR2 FQNEAQ (reference sequence). CDR3 loop: CASSLGPAGYGGDEQFF. The CDR3 DNA reads TGTGCCAGCAGCTTAGGCCCTGCAGGGTACGGTGGGGATGAGCAGTTCTTC.

This clone came up once. Distinct nucleotide sequences in the sample also encode this CDR3. J is TRBJ1-3 and V is TRBV18; D remains unclear. The CDR3 is 14 residues long. Germline CDR1 KGHSH, CDR2 LQKENI. V shed 2 bases and J shed 0 bases, with 5 bases lying between them. The CDR3 loop reads CASSPSVSGNTIYF. DNA of the CDR3: TGTGCCAGCTCACCATCCGTCTCTGGAAACACCATATATTTT. Complete variable domain (other parts from reference TRBV18 and TRBJ1-3): NAGVMQNPRHLVRRRGQEARLRCSPMKGHSHVYWYRQLPEEGLKFMVYLQKENIIDESGMPKERFSAEFPKEGPSILRIQQVVRGDSAAYFCASSPSVSGNTIYFGEGSWLTVV.

The chain uses TRBV11-2 and TRBJ2-7; 8 positions match TRBD1. Per the germline V gene, CDR1 is SGHAT and CDR2 is FQNNGV. The CDR3 has 14 residues. The junction had 9 bases not matched to a gene; V was cut back by 4 bases and J by 7 bases. CDR3 loop: CASSSWDRTREQYF. CDR3 DNA: TGTGCCAGCAGCTCATGGGACAGGACGAGGGAGCAGTACTTC.

This sequence joins TRBV28 and TRBJ2-7; maybe TRBD1 (6 bases). The V end was cut by 3 bases, the J end by 3 bases, with 21 bases between. Germline CDR1 MDHEN, CDR2 SYDVKM. This CDR3 is 17 amino acids long. Written as DNA, the CDR3 is TGTGCCAGCAGTTTTCGGCTCATACGGGACACAGTCTACGAGCAGTACTTC. Translating it yields CASSFRLIRDTVYEQYF.

This clone occurred once. The chain recombines TRBV10-3 with TRBJ1-2, with 7 bases matching TRBD1. The CDR3 is made up of 13 amino acids. V shed 6 bases and J 8 bases; nucleotides not matched to a gene: 9. Germline CDR1 ENHRY, CDR2 SYGVKD. The CDR3: CAISLDRREGYTF. The CDR3 DNA sequence: TGTGCCATCAGCCTGGACAGGCGAGAAGGCTACACCTTC.